Below are 9 T cell receptor beta chains sequenced from a single sample in a study of OX40 agonist ivuxolimab in advanced cancers. The method was immunoSEQ multiplex PCR; TCRdb's version includes in-frame clones alone and lacks a portion of them. The sample shows 77,000 or so clones, nearly 90% of them seen only once. The starting material was CD4+ or CD8+ T cells sorted from blood, obtained in a trial of the OX40 agonist ivuxolimab. The receptors originated from an adult with an advanced solid tumor such as melanoma, head and neck, liver or kidney cancer.

The rearrangement links TRBV5-6 to TRBJ2-1; 8 nucleotides agree with TRBD2. With 0 bases clipped from V and 9 bases from J, the junction kept 5 bases outside the gene matches. Germline V gives CDR1 SGHDT, CDR2 YYEEEE. CDR3 size: 14 residues. The CDR3 coding sequence is TGTGCCAGCAGCTTGGCAATGGGACTAGGTGAGCAGTTCTTC. Its protein product is CASSLAMGLGEQFF.

The rearrangement uses TRBV5-6 and TRBJ2-5; D remains unclear. Germline V lookup: CDR1 SGHDT, CDR2 YYEEEE. There are 14 residues in the CDR3. V was shortened by 0 bases and J by 3 bases, with 9 bases between the two germline ends. The chain's CDR3 is CASSLAVQEETQYF. The CDR3 bases are TGTGCCAGCAGCTTGGCGGTCCAGGAAGAGACCCAGTACTTC.

The chain combines TRBV5-6 with TRBJ2-1; D is unresolved. Trimming took 3 bases from V and 5 from J, leaving 6 bases between them. Germline CDR1 is SGHDT and CDR2 is YYEEEE. The CDR3 consists of 12 residues. CDR3 coding DNA: TGTGCCAGCAGCTCATACGACAATGAGCAGTTCTTC. Protein sequence: CASSSYDNEQFF.

This clone occurred once. The chain carries TRBV5-4 and TRBJ2-5; TRBD2 agrees at 11 bases. This CDR3 region has 16 residues. The V gene's germline CDR1 is SGHNT and CDR2 YYREEE (reference sequence). The J segment lost 4 bases and the V segment lost 2 bases, leaving 7 bases of the junction unmatched. In DNA, the CDR3 is TGTGCCAGCAGCTTCTCACTAGCGGGAGTGGGAGAGACCCAGTACTTC. It encodes CASSFSLAGVGETQYF.

V gene TRBV4-1 combines with J gene TRBJ2-3; TRBD2 agrees at 7 bases. CDR3 size: 16 residues. The V segment lost 1 base and the J segment 5 bases; nucleotides outside the gene matches: 9. The germline CDR1 and CDR2 sequences are MGHRA and YSYEKL. The CDR3 DNA reads as TGCGCCAGCAGCCAAGTGGGCGGGGGATTAATAGATACGCAGTATTTT. Its protein product is CASSQVGGGLIDTQYF.

This chain uses TRBV19 with TRBJ1-5; TRBD1 matches 11 bases. CDR1 is LNHDA and CDR2 is SQIVND in the germline V gene (reference sequence). After removal of 8 bases from V and 1 base from J, the junction contained 7 bases not matched to a gene. The CDR3 is made up of 16 amino acids. CDR3 DNA sequence: TGTGCCAGTTCGGACAGGGGGCATCGGAGCAATCAGCCCCAGCATTTT. Translating gives CASSDRGHRSNQPQHF.

The V call is TRBV28, the J call TRBJ1-1, with unresolved D. The CDR3 length is 14 residues. CDR1 MDHEN and CDR2 SYDVKM come from the germline V gene. Trimming cost V 5 bases and J 4 bases, with 14 bases left between them. CDR3 coding DNA: TGTGCCAGCAGTCCCCCGGATTATCGCACTGAAGCTTTCTTT. Translation gives CASSPPDYRTEAFF.

The chain carries TRBV18 and TRBJ2-5; a weak D match, TRBD1 (6 bases). The germline V gene encodes CDR1 KGHSH and CDR2 LQKENI. The CDR3 spans 14 residues. Trimming left V 4 bases short and J 7 bases short, with 16 bases between. The CDR3 sequence: CASSQTGLRGTQYF. CDR3 DNA: TGTGCCAGCTCACAGACAGGCCTGAGGGGGACCCAGTACTTC.

The chain has TRBV10-1 and TRBJ2-3; D is undetermined. The length of the CDR3 is 14 residues. Germline CDR1 is WNHNN and CDR2 is SYGVQD (reference sequence). V was pared by 6 bases and J by 0 bases, with 10 bases between. DNA for the CDR3: TGCGCCAGCAGCCAACTACCGAGCACAGATACGCAGTATTTT. Translation gives CASSQLPSTDTQYF.